Given below is one T cell receptor beta chain in context. Its target is unknown. Germline V gene sequence: CDR1 SGHNT, CDR2 YENEEA. After removal of 4 bases from V and 10 bases from J, the junction contained 14 bases not matched to a gene. This CDR3 has 16 amino acids. Produced via immunoSEQ multiplex PCR; TCRdb's table is partial and in-frame only. The sample shows some 120,000 clones, less than 95% of them seen only once. These data originate in a study of graft-versus-host responses after intestinal transplantation. Overall study context: Among the recipients, transplants were multivisceral, liver-intestinal, or isolated intestinal. The study gave all recipients anti-thymocyte globulin induction, then tacrolimus and steroids for approximately 3 years.

Regarding the study as a whole: Allografts of patients with graft-donor T cell macrochimerism showed high graft-versus-host to host-versus-graft clone ratios. The authors found GvH clones in recipient marrow, some appearing first in ileum or blood.

The source was unstimulated CD4+ T cells sorted from spleen or lymph node cells, collected before intestinal transplant. The sequence came from a human donor who received an intestinal transplant. The chain carries TRBV11-3 and TRBJ2-1, with 9 positions matching TRBD2. The CDR3 sequence is CASSSRSTSGGEEQFF. Written as DNA, the CDR3 is TGTGCCAGCAGCTCACGATCGACTAGCGGAGGGGAGGAGCAGTTCTTC.